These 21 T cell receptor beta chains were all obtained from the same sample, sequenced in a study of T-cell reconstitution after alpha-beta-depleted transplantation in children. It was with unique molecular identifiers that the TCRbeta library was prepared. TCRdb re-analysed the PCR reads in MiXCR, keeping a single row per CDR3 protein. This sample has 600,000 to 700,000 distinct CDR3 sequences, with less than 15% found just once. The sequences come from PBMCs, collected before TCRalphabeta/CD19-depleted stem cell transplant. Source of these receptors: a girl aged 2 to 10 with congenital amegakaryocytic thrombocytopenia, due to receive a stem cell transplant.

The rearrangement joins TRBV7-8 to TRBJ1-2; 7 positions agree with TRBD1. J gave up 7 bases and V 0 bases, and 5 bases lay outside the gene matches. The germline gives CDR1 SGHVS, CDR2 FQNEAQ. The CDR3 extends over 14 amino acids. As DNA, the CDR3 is TGTGCCAGCAGCTTAGCACAGGGGAAGGCTGGCTACACCTTC. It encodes CASSLAQGKAGYTF.

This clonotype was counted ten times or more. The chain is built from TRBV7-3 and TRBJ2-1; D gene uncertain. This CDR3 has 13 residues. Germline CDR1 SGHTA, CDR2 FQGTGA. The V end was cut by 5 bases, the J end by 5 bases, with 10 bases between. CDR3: CASSDGRNNEQFF. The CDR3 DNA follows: TGTGCCAGCAGCGATGGCCGGAACAATGAGCAGTTCTTC.

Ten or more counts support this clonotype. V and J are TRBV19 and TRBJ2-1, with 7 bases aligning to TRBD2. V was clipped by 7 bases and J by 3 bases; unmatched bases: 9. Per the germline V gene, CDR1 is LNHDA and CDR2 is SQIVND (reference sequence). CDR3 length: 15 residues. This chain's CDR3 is CASTLTSEYYNEQFF. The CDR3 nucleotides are TGTGCCAGTACTCTCACTAGCGAGTACTACAATGAGCAGTTCTTC.

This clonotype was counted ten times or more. The CDR3 DNA sequence: TGCAGTGCTAGAGCTCGTAAGATTGGCAATGAGCAGTTCTTC. Translation: CSARARKIGNEQFF. The V call is TRBV20-1, the J call TRBJ2-1; D gene uncertain. Trimming pared 1 base from V and 6 bases from J, leaving 13 bases between. The CDR3 runs 14 residues. The germline V gene has CDR1 DFQATT and CDR2 SNEGSKA (reference sequence).

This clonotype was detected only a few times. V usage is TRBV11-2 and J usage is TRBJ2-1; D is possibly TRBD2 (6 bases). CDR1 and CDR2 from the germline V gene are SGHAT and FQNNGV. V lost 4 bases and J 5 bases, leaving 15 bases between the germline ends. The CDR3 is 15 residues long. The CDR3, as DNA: TGTGCCAGCAGCTGGAGAACTAGCACAAACAATGAGCAGTTCTTC. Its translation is CASSWRTSTNNEQFF.

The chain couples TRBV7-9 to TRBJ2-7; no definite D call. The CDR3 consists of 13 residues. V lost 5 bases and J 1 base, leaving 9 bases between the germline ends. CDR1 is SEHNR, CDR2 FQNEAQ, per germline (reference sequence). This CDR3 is CASSGGLSYEQYF. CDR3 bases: TGTGCCAGCAGCGGTGGTCTGTCCTACGAGCAGTACTTC. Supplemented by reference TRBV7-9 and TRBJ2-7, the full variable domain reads DTGVSQNPRHKITKRGQNVTFRCDPISEHNRLYWYRQTLGQGPEFLTYFQNEAQLEKSRLLSDRFSAERPKGSFSTLEIQRTEQGDSAMYLCASSGGLSYEQYFGPGTRLTVT.

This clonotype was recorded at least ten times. DNA of the CDR3: TGTGCCAGTAGTGGGTCTCTAGCGGGCACCGGGGAGCTGTTTTTT. Its translation is CASSGSLAGTGELFF. This chain connects TRBV19 to TRBJ2-2; TRBD2 aligns across 8 bases. The V and J ends lost 5 bases and 4 bases, in that order; junction bases with no gene match: 6. Germline assignment: CDR1 LNHDA and CDR2 SQIVND (reference sequence). This CDR3 contains 15 residues.

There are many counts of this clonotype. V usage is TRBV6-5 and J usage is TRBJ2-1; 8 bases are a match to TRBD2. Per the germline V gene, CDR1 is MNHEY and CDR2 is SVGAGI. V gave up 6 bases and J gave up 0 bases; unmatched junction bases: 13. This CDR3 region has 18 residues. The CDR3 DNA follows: TGTGCCAGCAGCGCACCCCTTAGCGGGGTGAGCTCCTACAATGAGCAGTTCTTC. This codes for CASSAPLSGVSSYNEQFF.

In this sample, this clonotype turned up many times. CDR3: CASSLESSYEQYF. CDR3 sequence (DNA): TGCGCCAGCAGCTTGGAGAGCTCCTACGAGCAGTACTTC. The chain recombines TRBV5-1 with TRBJ2-7; D gene unclear. There are 13 residues in the CDR3. CDR1 and CDR2 (germline): SGHRS, YFSETQ. With 0 bases removed from V and 0 bases from J, the gap between germline ends came to 4 bases.

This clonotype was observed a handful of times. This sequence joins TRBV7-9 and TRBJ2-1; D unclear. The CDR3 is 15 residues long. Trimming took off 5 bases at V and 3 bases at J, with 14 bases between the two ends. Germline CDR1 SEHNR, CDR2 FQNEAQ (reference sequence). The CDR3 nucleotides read TGTGCCAGCAGCCGACAAGGGATCCTCTACAATGAGCAGTTCTTC. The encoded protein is CASSRQGILYNEQFF.

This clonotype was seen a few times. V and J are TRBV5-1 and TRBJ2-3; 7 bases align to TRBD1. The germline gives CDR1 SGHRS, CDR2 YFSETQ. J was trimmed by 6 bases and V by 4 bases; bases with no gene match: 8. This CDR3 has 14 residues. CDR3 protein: CASSLDRVMDTQYF. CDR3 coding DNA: TGCGCCAGCAGCCTTGACAGGGTAATGGATACGCAGTATTTT.

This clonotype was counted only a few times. In DNA form, the CDR3 reads TGTGCCAGCAGCCAAGATAGTCCGTGGGATACGCAGTATTTT. This sequence encodes CASSQDSPWDTQYF. The rearrangement uses TRBV14 and TRBJ2-3; no clear D. Germline-derived CDR1 and CDR2 are SGHDN and FVKESK. Trimming took 0 bases from V and 6 from J, leaving 10 bases between them. The CDR3 is made up of 14 amino acids.

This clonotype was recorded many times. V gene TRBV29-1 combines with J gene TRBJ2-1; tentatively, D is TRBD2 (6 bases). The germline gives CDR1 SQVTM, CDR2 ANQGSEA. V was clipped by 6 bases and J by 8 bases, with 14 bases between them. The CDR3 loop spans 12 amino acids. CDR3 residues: CSVTTSGYEQFF. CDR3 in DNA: TGCAGCGTAACGACTAGTGGATATGAGCAGTTCTTC.

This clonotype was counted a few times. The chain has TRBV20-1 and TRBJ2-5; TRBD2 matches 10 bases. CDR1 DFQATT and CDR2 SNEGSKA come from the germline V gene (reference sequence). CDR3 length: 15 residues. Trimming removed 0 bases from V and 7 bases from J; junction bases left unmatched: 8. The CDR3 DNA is TGCAGTGCTAGAGAACCACTAGCGGGAAGGGGGACCCAGTACTTC. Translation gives CSAREPLAGRGTQYF.

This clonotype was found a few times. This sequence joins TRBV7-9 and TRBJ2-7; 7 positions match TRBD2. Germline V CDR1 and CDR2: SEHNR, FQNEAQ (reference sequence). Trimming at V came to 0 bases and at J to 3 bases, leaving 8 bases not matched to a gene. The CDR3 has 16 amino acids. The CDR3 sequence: CASSLAHGLAGYEQYF. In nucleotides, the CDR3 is TGTGCCAGCAGCTTAGCCCACGGGTTAGCGGGCTACGAGCAGTACTTC.

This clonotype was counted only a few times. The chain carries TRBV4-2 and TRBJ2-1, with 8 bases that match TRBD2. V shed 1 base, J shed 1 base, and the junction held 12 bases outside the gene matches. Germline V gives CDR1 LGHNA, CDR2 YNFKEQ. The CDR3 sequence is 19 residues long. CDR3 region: CASSQVGSGEGVSYNEQFF. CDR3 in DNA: TGTGCCAGCAGCCAAGTGGGTAGCGGGGAGGGGGTATCCTACAATGAGCAGTTCTTC.

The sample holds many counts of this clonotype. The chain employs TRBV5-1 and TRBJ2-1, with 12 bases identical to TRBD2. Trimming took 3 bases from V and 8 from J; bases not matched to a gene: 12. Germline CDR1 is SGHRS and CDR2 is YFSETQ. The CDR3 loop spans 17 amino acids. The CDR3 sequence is CASSSPRTSGVADEQFF. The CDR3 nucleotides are TGCGCCAGCAGCTCCCCTCGGACTAGCGGGGTCGCGGATGAGCAGTTCTTC.

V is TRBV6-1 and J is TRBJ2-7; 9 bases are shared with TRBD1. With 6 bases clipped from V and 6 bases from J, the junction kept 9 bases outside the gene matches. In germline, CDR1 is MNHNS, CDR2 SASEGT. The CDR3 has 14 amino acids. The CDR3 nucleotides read TGTGCCAGCAGCGGGGACAGGGCTGTTCCCGAGCAGTACTTC. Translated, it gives CASSGDRAVPEQYF.

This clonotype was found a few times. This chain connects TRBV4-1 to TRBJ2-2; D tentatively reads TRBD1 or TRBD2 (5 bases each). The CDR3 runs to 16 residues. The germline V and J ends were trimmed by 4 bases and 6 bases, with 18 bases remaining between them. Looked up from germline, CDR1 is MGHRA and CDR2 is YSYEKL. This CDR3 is CASSPSTRGSAGELFF. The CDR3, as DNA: TGCGCCAGCAGCCCCTCCACTCGGGGCAGCGCCGGGGAGCTGTTTTTT.

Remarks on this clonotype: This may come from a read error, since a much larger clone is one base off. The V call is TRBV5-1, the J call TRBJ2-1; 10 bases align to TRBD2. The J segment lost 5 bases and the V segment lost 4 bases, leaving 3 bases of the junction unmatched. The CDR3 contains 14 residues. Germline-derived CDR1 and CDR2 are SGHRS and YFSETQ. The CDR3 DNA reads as TGCGCCAGCAGCGGGACTAGCGCGCACAATGAGCAGTTCTTC. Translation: CASSGTSAHNEQFF.

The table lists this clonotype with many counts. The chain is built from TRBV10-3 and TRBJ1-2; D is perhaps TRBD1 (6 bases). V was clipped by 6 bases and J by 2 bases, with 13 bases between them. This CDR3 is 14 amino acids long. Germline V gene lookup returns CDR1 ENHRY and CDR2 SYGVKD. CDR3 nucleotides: TGTGCCATCAGCTTTAACAGGGACAACTATGGCTACACCTTC. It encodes CAISFNRDNYGYTF.